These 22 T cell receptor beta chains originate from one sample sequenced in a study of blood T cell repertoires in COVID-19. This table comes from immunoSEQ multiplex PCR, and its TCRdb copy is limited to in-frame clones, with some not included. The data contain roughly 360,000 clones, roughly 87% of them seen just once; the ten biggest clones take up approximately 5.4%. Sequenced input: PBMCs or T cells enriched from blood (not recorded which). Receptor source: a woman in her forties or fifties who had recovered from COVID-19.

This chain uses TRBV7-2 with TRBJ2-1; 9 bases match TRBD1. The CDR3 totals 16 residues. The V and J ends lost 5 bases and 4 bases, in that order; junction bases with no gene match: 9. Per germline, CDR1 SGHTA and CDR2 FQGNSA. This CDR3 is CASSLLGDRVYNEQFF. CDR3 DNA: TGTGCCAGCAGCCTACTGGGGGACAGGGTGTACAATGAGCAGTTCTTC.

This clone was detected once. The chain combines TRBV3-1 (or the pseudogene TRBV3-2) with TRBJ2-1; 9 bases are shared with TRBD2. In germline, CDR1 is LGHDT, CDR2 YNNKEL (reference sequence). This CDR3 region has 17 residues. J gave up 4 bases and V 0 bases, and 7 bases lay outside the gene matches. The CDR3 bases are TGTGCCAGCAGCCAAGATAGTAGCGGGAGTTTGTACAATGAGCAGTTCTTC. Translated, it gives CASSQDSSGSLYNEQFF.

The chain's CDR3 is CASSSEPGLADTQYF. CDR3 in DNA: TGTGCCAGCAGTTCAGAGCCAGGGTTGGCAGATACGCAGTATTTT. This rearrangement joins TRBV7-2 to TRBJ2-3, with D possibly being TRBD1 (5 bases). Germline V CDR1 and CDR2: SGHTA, FQGNSA. Trimming shortened V by 6 bases and J by 4 bases, and 17 bases separated the two germline ends. CDR3 length: 15 residues.

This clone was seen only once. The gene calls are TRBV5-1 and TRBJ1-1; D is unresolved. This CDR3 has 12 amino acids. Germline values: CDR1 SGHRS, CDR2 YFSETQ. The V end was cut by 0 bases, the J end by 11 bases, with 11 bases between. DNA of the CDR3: TGCGCCAGCAGCTTGGTTGAGGGTGATGCTTTCTTT. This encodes CASSLVEGDAFF.

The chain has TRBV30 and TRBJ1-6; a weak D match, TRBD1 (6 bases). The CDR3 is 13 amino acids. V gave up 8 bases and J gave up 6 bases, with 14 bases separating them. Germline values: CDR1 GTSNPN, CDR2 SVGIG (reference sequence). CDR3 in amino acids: CAGAGQSNSPLHF. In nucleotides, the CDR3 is TGTGCCGGGGCAGGACAGAGTAATTCACCCCTCCACTTT.

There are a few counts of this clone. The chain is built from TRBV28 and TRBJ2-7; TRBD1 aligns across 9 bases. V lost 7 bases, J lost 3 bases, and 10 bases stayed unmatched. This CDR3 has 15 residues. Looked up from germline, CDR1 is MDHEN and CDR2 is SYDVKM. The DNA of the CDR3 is TGTGCCAGCACCCGAAGGGACAGGGTGAACTACGAGCAGTACTTC. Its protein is CASTRRDRVNYEQYF. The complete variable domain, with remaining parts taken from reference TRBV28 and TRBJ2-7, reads DVKVTQSSRYLVKRTGEKVFLECVQDMDHENMFWYRQDPGLGLRLIYFSYDVKMKEKGDIPEGYSVSREKKERFSLILESASTNQTSMYLCASTRRDRVNYEQYFGPGTRLTVT.

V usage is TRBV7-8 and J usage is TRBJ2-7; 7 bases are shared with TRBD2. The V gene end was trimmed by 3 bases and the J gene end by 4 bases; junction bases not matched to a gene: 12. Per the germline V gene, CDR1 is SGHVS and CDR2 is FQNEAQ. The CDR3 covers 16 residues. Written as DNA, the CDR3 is TGTGCCAGCAGCTTTGGGTCACTGGGGGGGGTATACGAGCAGTACTTC. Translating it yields CASSFGSLGGVYEQYF.

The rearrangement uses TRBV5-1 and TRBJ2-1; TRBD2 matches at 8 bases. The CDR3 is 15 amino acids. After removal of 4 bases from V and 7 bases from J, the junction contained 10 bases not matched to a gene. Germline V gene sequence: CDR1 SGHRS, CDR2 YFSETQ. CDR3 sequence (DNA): TGCGCCAGCAGCCCGAGCGGGGGAACCGTAAATGAGCAGTTCTTC. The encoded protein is CASSPSGGTVNEQFF.

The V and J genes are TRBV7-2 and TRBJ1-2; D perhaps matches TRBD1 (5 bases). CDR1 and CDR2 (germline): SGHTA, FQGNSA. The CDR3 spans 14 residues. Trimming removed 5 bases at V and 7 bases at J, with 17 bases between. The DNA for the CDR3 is TGTGCCAGCAGCCCGTTGTACGGAGGGGCTGGCTACACCTTC. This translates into CASSPLYGGAGYTF.

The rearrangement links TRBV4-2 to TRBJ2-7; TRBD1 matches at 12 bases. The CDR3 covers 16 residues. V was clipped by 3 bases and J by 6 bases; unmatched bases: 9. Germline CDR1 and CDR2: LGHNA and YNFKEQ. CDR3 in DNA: TGTGCCAGCAGCCATGGGGCGGGACAGGGGGCCGGCGAGCAGTACTTC. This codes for CASSHGAGQGAGEQYF.

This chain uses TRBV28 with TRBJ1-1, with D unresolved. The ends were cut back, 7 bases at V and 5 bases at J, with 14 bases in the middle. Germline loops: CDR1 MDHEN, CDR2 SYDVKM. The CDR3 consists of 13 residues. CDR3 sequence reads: CASTLSVRTEAFF. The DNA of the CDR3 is TGTGCCAGCACCCTCTCCGTCCGGACTGAAGCTTTCTTT.

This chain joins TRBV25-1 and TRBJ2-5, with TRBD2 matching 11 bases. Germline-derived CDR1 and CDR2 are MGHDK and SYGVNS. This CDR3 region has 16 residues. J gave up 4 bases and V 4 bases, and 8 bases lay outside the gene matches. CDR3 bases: TGTGCCAGCAGTGGCATTAGCGGGAGGGGAAGAGAGACCCAGTACTTC. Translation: CASSGISGRGRETQYF.

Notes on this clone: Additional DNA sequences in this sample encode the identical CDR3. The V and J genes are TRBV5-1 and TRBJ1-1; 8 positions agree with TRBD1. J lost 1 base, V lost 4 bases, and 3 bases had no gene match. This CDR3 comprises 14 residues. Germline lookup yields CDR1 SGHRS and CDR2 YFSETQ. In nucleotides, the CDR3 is TGCGCCAGCAGCCGGGGACAGGAGAACACTGAAGCTTTCTTT. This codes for CASSRGQENTEAFF.

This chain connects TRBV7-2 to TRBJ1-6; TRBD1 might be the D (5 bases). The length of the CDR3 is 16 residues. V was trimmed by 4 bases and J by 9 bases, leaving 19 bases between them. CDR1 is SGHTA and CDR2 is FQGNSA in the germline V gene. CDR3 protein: CASSSTGGVGTSPLHF. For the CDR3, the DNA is TGTGCCAGCAGCTCTACGGGGGGGGTAGGGACTTCACCCCTCCACTTT.

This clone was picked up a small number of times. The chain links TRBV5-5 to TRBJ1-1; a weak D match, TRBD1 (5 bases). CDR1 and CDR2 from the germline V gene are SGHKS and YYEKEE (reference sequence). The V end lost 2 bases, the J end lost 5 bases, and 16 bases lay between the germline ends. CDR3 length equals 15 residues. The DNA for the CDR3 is TGTGCCAGCAGCTTCACTTCGGGGGGAGGTACTGAAGCTTTCTTT. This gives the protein CASSFTSGGGTEAFF.

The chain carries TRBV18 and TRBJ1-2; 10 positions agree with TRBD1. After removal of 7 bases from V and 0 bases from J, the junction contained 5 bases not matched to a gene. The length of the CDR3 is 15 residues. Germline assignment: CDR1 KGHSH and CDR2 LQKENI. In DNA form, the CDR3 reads TGTGCCAGCTACACTGACAGGGGGCCTAACTATGGCTACACCTTC. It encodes CASYTDRGPNYGYTF.

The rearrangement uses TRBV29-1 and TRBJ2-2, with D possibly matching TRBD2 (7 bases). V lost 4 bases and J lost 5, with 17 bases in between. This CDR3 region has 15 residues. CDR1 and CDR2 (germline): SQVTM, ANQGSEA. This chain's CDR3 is CSVVGQRGGTGELFF. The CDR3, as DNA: TGCAGCGTTGTAGGACAAAGGGGGGGGACCGGGGAGCTGTTTTTT.

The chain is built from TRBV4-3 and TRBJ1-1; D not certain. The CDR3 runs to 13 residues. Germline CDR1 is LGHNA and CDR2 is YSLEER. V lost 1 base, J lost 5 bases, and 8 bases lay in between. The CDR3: CASSQVGRTEAFF. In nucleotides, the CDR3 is TGCGCCAGCAGCCAAGTAGGGAGAACTGAAGCTTTCTTT.

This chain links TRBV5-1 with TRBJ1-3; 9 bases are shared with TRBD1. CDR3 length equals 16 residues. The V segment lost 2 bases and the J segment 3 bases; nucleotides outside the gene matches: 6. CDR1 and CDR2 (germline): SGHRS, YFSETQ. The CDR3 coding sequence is TGCGCCAGCAGCTTCGGGGACAGGGATTTTGGAAACACCATATATTTT. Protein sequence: CASSFGDRDFGNTIYF. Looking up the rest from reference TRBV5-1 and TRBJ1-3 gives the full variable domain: KAGVTQTPRYLIKTRGQQVTLSCSPISGHRSVSWYQQTPGQGLQFLFEYFSETQRNKGNFPGRFSGRQFSNSRSEMNVSTLELGDSALYLCASSFGDRDFGNTIYFGEGSWLTVV.

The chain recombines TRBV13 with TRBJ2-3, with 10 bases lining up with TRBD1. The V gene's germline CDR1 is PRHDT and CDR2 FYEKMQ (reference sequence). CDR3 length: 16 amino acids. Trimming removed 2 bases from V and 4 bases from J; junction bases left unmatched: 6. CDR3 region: CASSLRGQGSSDTQYF. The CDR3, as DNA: TGTGCCAGCAGCTTAAGGGGACAGGGGAGTTCAGATACGCAGTATTTT.

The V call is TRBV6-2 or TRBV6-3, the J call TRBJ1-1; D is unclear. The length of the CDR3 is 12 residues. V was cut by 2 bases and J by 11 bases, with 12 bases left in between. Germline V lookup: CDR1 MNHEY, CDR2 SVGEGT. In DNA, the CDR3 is TGTGCCAGCAGTTACCAAAAATACGAGGCTTTCTTT. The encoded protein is CASSYQKYEAFF.

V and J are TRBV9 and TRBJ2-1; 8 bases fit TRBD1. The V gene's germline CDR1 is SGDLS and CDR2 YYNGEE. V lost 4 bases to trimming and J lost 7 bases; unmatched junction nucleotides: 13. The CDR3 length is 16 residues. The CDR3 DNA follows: TGTGCCAGCAGCCCCGGGCAGGGGGCATATAGTAATGAGCAGTTCTTC. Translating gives CASSPGQGAYSNEQFF.